This T cell receptor beta chain was recovered during a study of T cell responses to AZD1222 COVID-19 vaccine. Study-level background: Doses given second, at about 4 or about 12 weeks, were pooled. Study-level findings and limits: Among the donors, most were white British and more were female, and clonal diversity was possibly underestimated.

On this clone: Its antigen is still unknown.

Profiling relied on immunoSEQ multiplex PCR, and the TCRdb table lists in-frame clones only, not all of them. The sample has some 120,000 clones; roughly 90% are singletons. Trimming took off 6 bases at V and 3 bases at J, with 8 bases between the two ends. In germline, CDR1 is SNHLY, CDR2 FYNNEI. This CDR3 has 13 amino acids. The genes are TRBV2 and TRBJ1-4; no clear D gene. This receptor was taken from an adult in good health. The sequencing here drew on peripheral blood, taken on day 0 of AZD1222 vaccination. The CDR3 loop is CASRRESNEKLFF. Written as DNA, the CDR3 is TGTGCCAGCAGGAGGGAGTCTAATGAAAAACTGTTTTTT.